This T cell receptor (beta chain) was sequenced for a study of cytomegalovirus exposure and HLA in healthy donors. Study summary: An early release of data contained about 85 million unique TCRs, which came from HLA-typed donors. Study findings and constraints: Later analysis revealed greater clonal expansion in HLA-associated TCR beta chains than in equally common others. In a later analysis, at a false discovery rate of 0.05, 16,951 TCR beta sequences matched HLA alleles.

It was with 60 Vbeta and 13 Jbeta primers that the PCR ran. This table comes from immunoSEQ multiplex PCR, and its TCRdb copy is limited to in-frame clones, with some not included. The sample holds 170,000 or so clones; 80% are singletons and the top ten take more than 5%. Sampled while nominally healthy, donors likely had unrecorded immune exposures. To note about this clone: As yet, its antigen is unknown.

The ends lost 2 bases at V and 6 bases at J; junction bases unmatched: 3. Germline CDR1 SGHTA, CDR2 FQGNSA. This CDR3 has 14 residues. V is TRBV7-2 and J is TRBJ2-1; 8 nucleotides agree with TRBD2. The source of this sequence is a middle-aged man in good health and CMV-seronegative. The sequencing input was PBMCs. The CDR3 DNA follows: TGTGCCAGCAGCTTAACGGGGGGGCTCAATGAGCAGTTCTTC. Residues: CASSLTGGLNEQFF.